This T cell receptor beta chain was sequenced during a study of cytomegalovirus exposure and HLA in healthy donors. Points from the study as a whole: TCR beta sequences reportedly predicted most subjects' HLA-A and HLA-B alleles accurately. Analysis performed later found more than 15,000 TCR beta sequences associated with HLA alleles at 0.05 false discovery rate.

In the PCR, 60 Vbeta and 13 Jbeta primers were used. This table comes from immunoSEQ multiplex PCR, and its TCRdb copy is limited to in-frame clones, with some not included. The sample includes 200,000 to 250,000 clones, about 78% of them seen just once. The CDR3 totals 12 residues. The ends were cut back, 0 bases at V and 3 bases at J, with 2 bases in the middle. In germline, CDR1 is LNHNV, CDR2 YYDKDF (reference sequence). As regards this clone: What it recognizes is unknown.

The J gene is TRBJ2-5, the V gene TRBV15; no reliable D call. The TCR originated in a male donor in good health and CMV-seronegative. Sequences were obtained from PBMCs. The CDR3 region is CATSRDKETQYF. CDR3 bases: TGTGCCACCAGCAGAGATAAAGAGACCCAGTACTTC.